The 6 T cell receptor beta chains in this list originate from one sample, sequenced in a study of blood T cell repertoires in COVID-19. Libraries were prepared by immunoSEQ multiplex PCR; TCRdb keeps only in-frame clonotypes and omits some of them. In the table there are more than 250,000 clones, about 86% of which are singletons. Input material: peripheral blood. The receptors here all came from a woman in her twenties or thirties who had recovered from COVID-19.

The J gene is TRBJ2-3, the V gene TRBV14; D unresolved. The CDR3 totals 16 residues. Germline loops: CDR1 SGHDN, CDR2 FVKESK. V was clipped by 2 bases and J by 0 bases, with 12 bases between them. CDR3 loop: CASSQRRKTSTDTQYF. Written as DNA, the CDR3 is TGTGCCAGCAGCCAACGGCGGAAAACTAGCACAGATACGCAGTATTTT. The whole variable domain, filled in from reference TRBV14 and TRBJ2-3, reads EAGVTQFPSHSVIEKGQTVTLRCDPISGHDNLYWYRRVMGKEIKFLLHFVKESKQDESGMPNNRFLAERTGGTYSTLKVQPAELEDSGVYFCASSQRRKTSTDTQYFGPGTRLTVL.

The chain combines TRBV7-2 with TRBJ2-3, with D maybe TRBD1 (5 bases). This CDR3 has 14 residues. The V end lost 5 bases, the J end lost 2 bases, and 11 bases lay between the germline ends. CDR1 is SGHTA, CDR2 FQGNSA, per germline. The DNA of the CDR3 is TGTGCCAGCAGCCTAACAGGATTCACAGATACGCAGTATTTT. It codes for CASSLTGFTDTQYF.

The chain couples TRBV12-3 or TRBV12-4 to TRBJ2-5; 10 bases fit TRBD2. The CDR3 extends over 13 amino acids. After removal of 6 bases from V and 5 bases from J, the junction contained 3 bases not matched to a gene. CDR3 region: CASRAAGGETQYF. CDR3 nucleotides: TGTGCCAGCAGGGCAGCGGGAGGGGAGACCCAGTACTTC.

The chain has TRBV28 and TRBJ2-1; TRBD2 aligns across 9 bases. The V gene end was trimmed by 6 bases and the J gene end by 12 bases; junction bases not matched to a gene: 15. CDR1 MDHEN and CDR2 SYDVKM come from the germline V gene. This CDR3 contains 15 residues. In DNA, the CDR3 is TGTGCCAGCAGAGGGAGCGGGAGGCCGGGGGAAGGGCAGTTCTTC. Protein sequence: CASRGSGRPGEGQFF. Based on the CDR3 plus reference TRBV28 and TRBJ2-1, the full variable domain is DVKVTQSSRYLVKRTGEKVFLECVQDMDHENMFWYRQDPGLGLRLIYFSYDVKMKEKGDIPEGYSVSREKKERFSLILESASTNQTSMYLCASRGSGRPGEGQFFGPGTRLTVL.

Concerning this clone: Distinct nucleotide sequences in the sample also encode this CDR3. The rearrangement joins TRBV6-5 to TRBJ1-2, with D possibly TRBD1 on 6 matching bases. The CDR3 length is 13 residues. From germline, CDR1 is MNHEY and CDR2 SVGAGI. V gave up 0 bases and J gave up 8 bases, with 10 bases separating them. The CDR3 nucleotides read TGTGCCAGCAGTTACTCGAGTGGGGGCGGCTACACCTTC. Its protein product is CASSYSSGGGYTF.

The chain employs TRBV27 and TRBJ1-5; D is ambiguous. V shed 3 bases and J shed 0 bases, with 6 bases lying between them. This CDR3 region has 14 residues. Germline-derived CDR1 and CDR2 are MNHEY and SMNVEV (reference sequence). The CDR3 bases are TGTGCCAGCAGTTTCGCCGGTAGCAATCAGCCCCAGCATTTT. This encodes CASSFAGSNQPQHF.